What follows are 14 T cell receptor beta chains derived from one specimen sequenced in a study of cytomegalovirus exposure and HLA in healthy donors listed by TCRdb under 2017. Library preparation was by the immunoSEQ multiplex PCR assay. For the multiplex PCR, a mixture combining 60 forward primers for TCR Vbeta segments and 13 reverse primers for TCR Jbeta segments was used. Here the immuneACCESS table is served through TCRdb, limited to in-frame sequences with V and J called. Missing clones are a known gap in these copies; in checked studies unresolved V genes cover under half, and the rest lacks a known reason. Present in this sample are about 110,000 clones, about 79% of which were seen just once. The ten largest clones represent 3% of the sample. The sample was PBMCs. The receptors originated from a woman under 30 in good health and CMV-seropositive.

In this sample, this clone turned up once. CDR3 coding DNA: TGTGCCAGCAGTGACACGAACACTGAAGCTTTCTTT. It specifies CASSDTNTEAFF. The chain carries TRBV6-5 and TRBJ1-1; D gene ambiguous. Trimming shortened V by 5 bases and J by 1 base, and 5 bases separated the two germline ends. Germline CDR1 is MNHEY and CDR2 is SVGAGI. This CDR3 spans 12 amino acids.

This rearrangement joins TRBV7-9 to TRBJ1-5, with 8 positions matching TRBD1. With V trimmed by 4 bases and J by 6 bases, 5 bases remained unmatched. This CDR3 has 14 amino acids. CDR1 and CDR2 (germline): SEHNR, FQNEAQ (reference sequence). The CDR3 region has the DNA TGTGCCAGCAGCTCCGACAGGGGAAGTCAGCCCCAGCATTTT. Protein: CASSSDRGSQPQHF.

The chain uses TRBV12-5 and TRBJ1-1, with TRBD1 matching 12 bases. The CDR3 length is 16 residues. Germline assignment: CDR1 LGHNT and CDR2 FRNRAP. The junction had 8 bases not matched to a gene; V was cut back by 6 bases and J by 3 bases. CDR3 in amino acids: CASGPPGQGAYTEAFF. The CDR3 DNA is TGTGCTAGTGGGCCCCCGGGACAGGGGGCATACACTGAAGCTTTCTTT.

A few counts support this clone. This sequence joins TRBV4-1 and TRBJ2-7, with TRBD1 matching over 7 bases. The germline V gene has CDR1 MGHRA and CDR2 YSYEKL. Trimming cost V 3 bases and J 2 bases; bases outside gene matches: 10. The CDR3 has 16 amino acids. CDR3 region: CASSQPWGTAPYEQYF. The DNA of the CDR3 is TGCGCCAGCAGCCAGCCCTGGGGGACAGCTCCCTACGAGCAGTACTTC.

The J gene is TRBJ2-1, the V gene TRBV2; 9 positions match TRBD2. The CDR3 has 16 amino acids. The V gene end was trimmed by 3 bases and the J gene end by 5 bases; junction bases not matched to a gene: 8. The germline V gene has CDR1 SNHLY and CDR2 FYNNEI. CDR3: CASSDGLAGLHNEQFF. CDR3 nucleotide sequence: TGTGCCAGCAGTGACGGCCTAGCGGGATTACACAATGAGCAGTTCTTC.

This rearrangement joins TRBV4-1 to TRBJ2-7; tentatively, D is TRBD2 (6 bases). V was clipped by 3 bases and J by 5 bases, with 14 bases between them. The CDR3 runs 14 residues. Germline V lookup: CDR1 MGHRA, CDR2 YSYEKL. CDR3 DNA sequence: TGCGCCAGCAGCCACCATAGGCGGGAACACGAGCAGTACTTC. Translation: CASSHHRREHEQYF.

The rearrangement links TRBV6-1 to TRBJ1-2, with 8 positions matching TRBD1. Germline trimming cut 5 bases from V and 2 bases from J; bases unmatched to any gene: 7. The germline V gene has CDR1 MNHNS and CDR2 SASEGT. CDR3 length: 15 residues. The CDR3 DNA follows: TGTGCCAGCAGTCCGTGGGCAGGGGGCAACTATGGCTACACCTTC. Its translation is CASSPWAGGNYGYTF.

This clone has more than one count but fewer than ten. The chain employs TRBV5-1 and TRBJ1-1; possible D gene TRBD1, 6 bases. V lost 1 base to trimming and J lost 3 bases, with 10 bases between them. The CDR3 length is 14 residues. Germline-derived CDR1 and CDR2 are SGHRS and YFSETQ. The DNA of the CDR3 is TGCGCCAGCAGCTTGCTGGGGGCCGACACTGAAGCTTTCTTT. Translating it yields CASSLLGADTEAFF.

Only one count was recorded for this clone. The chain couples TRBV5-6 to TRBJ2-7; D might be TRBD2 (6 bases). This CDR3 spans 17 amino acids. CDR1 is SGHDT, CDR2 YYEEEE, per germline. V was cut by 3 bases and J by 4 bases, with 23 bases left in between. Here the CDR3 reads CASSSSGTSFTRYEQYF. CDR3 bases: TGTGCCAGCAGCTCCTCCGGGACTTCCTTTACACGATACGAGCAGTACTTC.

The rearrangement links TRBV28 to TRBJ2-5; 11 bases agree with TRBD2. J lost 3 bases, V lost 5 bases, and 2 bases had no gene match. CDR1 MDHEN and CDR2 SYDVKM come from the germline V gene. The CDR3 is 14 residues long. CDR3 sequence (DNA): TGTGCCAGCAGTGTACTAGCGGGAGAAGAGACCCAGTACTTC. Its protein is CASSVLAGEETQYF.

The chain has TRBV19 and TRBJ2-2; 8 bases map to TRBD1. Per germline, CDR1 LNHDA and CDR2 SQIVND (reference sequence). The CDR3 contains 14 residues. Trimming took 4 bases from V and 5 from J; bases not matched to a gene: 3. CDR3 DNA: TGTGCCAGTAGTACGACAGGGGATACCGGGGAGCTGTTTTTT. It encodes CASSTTGDTGELFF.

The rearrangement links TRBV12-5 to TRBJ2-5; TRBD2 aligns across 7 bases. The ends lost 2 bases at V and 4 bases at J; junction bases unmatched: 1. Germline V gene data show CDR1 as LGHNT and CDR2 as FRNRAP. The CDR3 is 13 residues long. Here the CDR3 DNA reads TGTGCTAGTGGTTTGTGGGGGGGAGAGACCCAGTACTTC. Translating gives CASGLWGGETQYF.

The gene calls are TRBV7-8 and TRBJ2-7; TRBD2 aligns across 9 bases. CDR1 and CDR2 (germline): SGHVS, FQNEAQ. V lost 0 bases to trimming and J lost 1 base; unmatched junction nucleotides: 7. CDR3 size: 17 residues. For the CDR3, the DNA is TGTGCCAGCAGCTTAGCGCTAGGCGGGAGGGAGTCCTACGAGCAGTACTTC. It is translated as CASSLALGGRESYEQYF.

The chain carries TRBV4-1 and TRBJ2-7, with a tentative D call TRBD2 (5 bases). V lost 0 bases, J lost 0 bases, and 18 bases lay in between. There are 18 residues in the CDR3. Germline V CDR1 and CDR2: MGHRA, YSYEKL. CDR3 amino acids: CASSQDQGAVLSSYEQYF. CDR3 nucleotide sequence: TGCGCCAGCAGCCAAGATCAAGGAGCGGTCCTGAGCTCCTACGAGCAGTACTTC.